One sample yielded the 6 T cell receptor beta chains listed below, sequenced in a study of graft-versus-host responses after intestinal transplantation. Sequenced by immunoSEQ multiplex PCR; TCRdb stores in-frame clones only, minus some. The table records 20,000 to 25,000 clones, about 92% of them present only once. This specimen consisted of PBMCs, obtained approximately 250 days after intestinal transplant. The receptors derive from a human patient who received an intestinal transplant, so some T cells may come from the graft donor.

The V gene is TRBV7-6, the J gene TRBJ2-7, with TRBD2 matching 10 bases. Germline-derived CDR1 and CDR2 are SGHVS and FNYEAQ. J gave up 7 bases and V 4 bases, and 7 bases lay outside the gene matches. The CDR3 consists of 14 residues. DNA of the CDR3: TGTGCCAGCAGCTCAGCGGGAGGGCCGGGAGAGCAGTACTTC. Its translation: CASSSAGGPGEQYF.

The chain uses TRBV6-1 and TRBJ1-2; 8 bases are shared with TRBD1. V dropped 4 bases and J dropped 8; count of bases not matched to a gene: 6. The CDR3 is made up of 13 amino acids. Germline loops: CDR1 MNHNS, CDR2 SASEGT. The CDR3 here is CASSVGQGGGYTF. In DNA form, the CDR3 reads TGTGCCAGCAGTGTCGGACAGGGTGGCGGCTACACCTTC.

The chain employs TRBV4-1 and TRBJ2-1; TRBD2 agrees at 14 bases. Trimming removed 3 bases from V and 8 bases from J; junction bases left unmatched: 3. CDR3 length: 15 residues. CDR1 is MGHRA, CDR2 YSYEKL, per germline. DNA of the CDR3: TGCGCCAGCAGCCAGACTAGCGGGAGGGTAGATGAGCAGTTCTTC. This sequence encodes CASSQTSGRVDEQFF.

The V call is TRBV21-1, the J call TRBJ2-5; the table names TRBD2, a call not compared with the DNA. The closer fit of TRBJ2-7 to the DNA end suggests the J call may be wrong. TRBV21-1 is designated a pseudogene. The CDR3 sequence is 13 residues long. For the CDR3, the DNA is TGTGCCAGCAGCAAGACGTGGTACTACGAGCAGTACTTC. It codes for CASSKTWYYEQYF.

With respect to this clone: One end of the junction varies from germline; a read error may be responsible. CDR3 protein: CANSPDRDQPQHF. CDR3 bases: TGTGCCAACAGCCCTGACAGGGATCAGCCCCAGCATTTT. This chain connects TRBV5-5 to TRBJ1-5, with 7 bases identical to TRBD1. The CDR3 is 13 residues long. CDR1 and CDR2 (germline): SGHKS, YYEKEE (reference sequence).

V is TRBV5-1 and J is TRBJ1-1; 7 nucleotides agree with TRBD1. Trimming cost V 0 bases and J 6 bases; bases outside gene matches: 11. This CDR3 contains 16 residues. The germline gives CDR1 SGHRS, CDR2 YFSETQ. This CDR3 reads CASSLGGQPDFSEAFF. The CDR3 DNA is TGCGCCAGCAGCTTGGGGGGACAGCCGGATTTCTCTGAAGCTTTCTTT.